Each of the 27 T cell receptor beta chains below was sequenced from the same sample in a study of regulatory T cells in long-lasting Graves disease. Regarding time point: persistent/refractory GD, antithyroid drugs over 5 years with positive TRAb. The authors made the TCR library using RNA they extracted from PBMCs. Library construction for TCR beta used iRepertoire HTBI primers and Arm-PCR of CDR3 regions. TCRdb processed the multiplex PCR reads anew with MiXCR; each CDR3 protein has one entry. Of hundreds of thousands of distinct CDR3 sequences listed, roughly 20% were seen once; the top ten hold roughly 8%. Sample: peripheral blood mononuclear cells (PBMCs), taken when the disease was refractory, from a patient treated with antithyroid drugs. These receptors were taken from a female donor with Graves disease.

This clonotype was seen at least ten times. The rearrangement uses TRBV28 and TRBJ2-7; 7 positions agree with TRBD1. The germline CDR1 and CDR2 sequences are MDHEN and SYDVKM. With 2 bases clipped from V and 1 base from J, the junction kept 5 bases outside the gene matches. The CDR3 totals 15 residues. The CDR3 bases are TGTGCCAGCAGTTTAATTTGGGACAGATCCTACGAGCAGTACTTC. Protein sequence: CASSLIWDRSYEQYF. The full variable domain, in which reference TRBV28 and TRBJ2-7 provide the parts outside the CDR3, is DVKVTQSSRYLVKRTGEKVFLECVQDMDHENMFWYRQDPGLGLRLIYFSYDVKMKEKGDIPEGYSVSREKKERFSLILESASTNQTSMYLCASSLIWDRSYEQYFGPGTRLTVT.

This chain links TRBV30 with TRBJ1-6, with D maybe TRBD1 (5 bases). V was clipped by 5 bases and J by 4 bases, with 12 bases between them. Per germline, CDR1 GTSNPN and CDR2 SVGIG (reference sequence). This CDR3 comprises 14 residues. The DNA for the CDR3 is TGTGCCTGGGCTCCGGGACCATATAATTCACCCCTCCACTTT. Translated: CAWAPGPYNSPLHF. Together with reference TRBV30 and TRBJ1-6, the CDR3 gives the full variable domain: SQTIHQWPATLVQPVGSPLSLECTVEGTSNPNLYWYRQAAGRGLQLLFYSVGIGQISSEVPQNLSASRPQDRQFILSSKKLLLSDSGFYLCAWAPGPYNSPLHFGNGTRLTVT.

In this sample, this clonotype turned up many times. The rearrangement links TRBV3-1 to TRBJ2-5, with D uncertain. V was shortened by 0 bases and J by 0 bases, with 5 bases between the two germline ends. CDR1 and CDR2 (germline): LGHDT, YNNKEL (reference sequence). The CDR3 totals 14 residues. The CDR3 spells CASSQERYQETQYF. CDR3 nucleotides: TGTGCCAGCAGCCAAGAACGGTACCAAGAGACCCAGTACTTC.

The chain combines TRBV6-9 with TRBJ1-1; tentative D call: TRBD1 (5 bases). In germline, CDR1 is MNHGY, CDR2 SVAAGI. This CDR3 has 15 residues. V lost 4 bases, J lost 2 bases, and 14 bases lay in between. The CDR3 coding sequence is TGTGCCAGCAGTTCCACCCTCGGGGGAAACACTGAAGCTTTCTTT. The encoded protein is CASSSTLGGNTEAFF.

V is TRBV7-9 and J is TRBJ1-1, with no clear D. The CDR3 is 14 residues long. CDR1 and CDR2 (germline): SEHNR, FQNEAQ (reference sequence). Trimming removed 5 bases at V and 3 bases at J, with 13 bases between. CDR3 bases: TGTGCCAGCAGCCGCGGCCAGACGGACACTGAAGCTTTCTTT. This gives the protein CASSRGQTDTEAFF.

This clonotype was detected ten times or more. V usage is TRBV28 and J usage is TRBJ1-5; 8 positions match TRBD1. The V gene's germline CDR1 is MDHEN and CDR2 SYDVKM. This CDR3 contains 17 residues. V lost 6 bases and J lost 0; bases outside the gene matches: 10. Here the CDR3 reads CASSAHRGDPSNQPQHF. As DNA, the CDR3 is TGTGCCAGCAGCGCCCACAGGGGGGACCCTAGCAATCAGCCCCAGCATTTT.

This clonotype was seen at least ten times. The V call is TRBV5-1, the J call TRBJ2-7, with D perhaps TRBD1 (5 bases). V lost 0 bases and J 6 bases, leaving 10 bases between the germline ends. The CDR3 is 13 residues long. Looked up from germline, CDR1 is SGHRS and CDR2 is YFSETQ. The CDR3 sequence: CASSLAWGLEQYF. The DNA of the CDR3 is TGCGCCAGCAGCTTGGCGTGGGGCCTCGAGCAGTACTTC.

This clonotype was seen many times. The chain links TRBV4-3 to TRBJ2-5, with TRBD1 identical over 8 bases. Unmatched junction bases numbered 10, after V lost 5 bases and J lost 5 bases. Germline CDR1 LGHNA, CDR2 YSLEER. The CDR3 consists of 15 residues. The CDR3 reads CASSVQQGTGETQYF. In DNA, the CDR3 is TGCGCCAGCAGCGTCCAGCAGGGGACAGGCGAGACCCAGTACTTC.

V and J are TRBV28 and TRBJ1-5; TRBD1 might be the D (6 bases). This CDR3 has 17 residues. V was pared by 5 bases and J by 0 bases, with 17 bases between. Per germline, CDR1 MDHEN and CDR2 SYDVKM. CDR3: CASSPNHRDYSNQPQHF. The DNA of the CDR3 is TGTGCCAGCAGTCCCAACCACAGGGACTATAGCAATCAGCCCCAGCATTTT.

This clonotype was counted a few times. The chain joins TRBV6-1 to TRBJ2-7; D ambiguous. This CDR3 spans 12 amino acids. Trimming removed 6 bases from V and 3 bases from J, with 9 bases in between. The germline gives CDR1 MNHNS, CDR2 SASEGT. The CDR3 coding sequence is TGTGCCAGCAGCCCTACTATCTACGAGCAGTACTTC. Translating gives CASSPTIYEQYF.

This clonotype has ten or more counts. V gene TRBV7-2 combines with J gene TRBJ1-4; no reliable D call. The germline V gene encodes CDR1 SGHTA and CDR2 FQGNSA. This CDR3 has 14 amino acids. V lost 6 bases and J lost 6, with 14 bases in between. The CDR3 here is CASRRLGWDEKLFF. For the CDR3, the DNA is TGTGCCAGCAGGAGACTTGGTTGGGATGAAAAACTGTTTTTT.

This clonotype showed up many times. The V call is TRBV7-2, the J call TRBJ2-7; TRBD1 is a possible D gene (5 bases). Germline V gene lookup returns CDR1 SGHTA and CDR2 FQGNSA. This CDR3 region has 13 residues. V lost 0 bases to trimming and J lost 6 bases, with 9 bases between them. CDR3 amino acids: CASSLAPRVEQYF. Written as DNA, the CDR3 is TGTGCCAGCAGCTTAGCGCCCAGGGTCGAGCAGTACTTC.

The V and J genes are TRBV6-5 and TRBJ1-1; no clear D. V lost 3 bases to trimming and J lost 7 bases, with 9 bases between them. Germline CDR1 is MNHEY and CDR2 is SVGAGI. This CDR3 comprises 12 residues. CDR3 residues: CASSYFGSEAFF. As DNA, the CDR3 is TGTGCCAGCAGTTATTTTGGAAGTGAAGCTTTCTTT.

This clonotype was counted at least ten times. The V call is TRBV28, the J call TRBJ2-5; D possibly uses TRBD1 or TRBD2 (6 bases each). CDR1 and CDR2 from the germline V gene are MDHEN and SYDVKM. This CDR3 contains 13 residues. The V end lost 8 bases, the J end lost 6 bases, and 16 bases lay between the germline ends. The CDR3 region has the DNA TGTGCCAGCCTCAAGGGGGGCAGACAGACCCAGTACTTC. Amino acid sequence: CASLKGGRQTQYF.

The chain has TRBV5-8 and TRBJ1-1; no definite D call. The CDR3 has 12 residues. Germline CDR1 and CDR2: SGHTS and YDEGEE. The V and J ends lost 3 bases and 4 bases respectively, with 7 bases between them. Here the CDR3 reads CASSYASTEAFF. The DNA for the CDR3 is TGTGCCAGCAGCTATGCAAGCACTGAAGCTTTCTTT. Looking up the rest from reference TRBV5-8 and TRBJ1-1 gives the full variable domain: EAGVTQSPTHLIKTRGQQATLRCSPISGHTSVYWYQQALGLGLQFLLWYDEGEERNRGNFPPRFSGRQFPNYSSELNVNALELEDSALYLCASSYASTEAFFGQGTRLTVV.

Points on this clonotype: The junction differs from germline at one of its ends, possibly a read error. The rearrangement joins TRBV27 to TRBJ2-3; TRBD2 is a possible D gene (5 bases). CDR1 and CDR2 from the germline V gene are MNHEY and SMNVEV (reference sequence). This CDR3 spans 15 amino acids. As DNA, the CDR3 is TGTGCCGGCAGCCCACGGAGGCTAAGCACAGATACGCAGTATTTT. It encodes CAGSPRRLSTDTQYF.

This chain uses TRBV11-2 with TRBJ2-3; D may be TRBD1 or TRBD2 (5 bases each). The CDR3 consists of 14 residues. Germline CDR1 SGHAT, CDR2 FQNNGV. Deletions cut 0 bases from V and 5 bases from J, with 9 bases between. This CDR3 is CASSLDRGVDTQYF. CDR3 bases: TGTGCCAGCAGCTTAGATAGAGGGGTAGATACGCAGTATTTT. Combining the CDR3 with reference TRBV11-2 and TRBJ2-3 gives the whole variable domain EAGVAQSPRYKIIEKRQSVAFWCNPISGHATLYWYQQILGQGPKLLIQFQNNGVVDDSQLPKDRFSAERLKGVDSTLKIQPAKLEDSAVYLCASSLDRGVDTQYFGPGTRLTVL.

The gene calls are TRBV10-1 and TRBJ2-1, with 10 bases matching TRBD2. With V trimmed by 6 bases and J by 10 bases, 15 bases remained unmatched. This CDR3 is built from 16 residues. The germline V gene encodes CDR1 WNHNN and CDR2 SYGVQD (reference sequence). The CDR3 DNA reads as TGCGCCAGCAGCCCCCCCGGGCTAGCGGGAGAGGGCGAGCAGTTCTTC. It encodes CASSPPGLAGEGEQFF.

The chain recombines TRBV5-1 with TRBJ2-5, with 8 bases fitting TRBD2. This CDR3 is built from 14 residues. Germline assignment: CDR1 SGHRS and CDR2 YFSETQ. The V gene end was trimmed by 0 bases and the J gene end by 5 bases; junction bases not matched to a gene: 3. This chain's CDR3 is CASSLGTSYETQYF. CDR3 nucleotides: TGCGCCAGCAGCTTGGGGACTAGCTACGAGACCCAGTACTTC.

This clonotype was observed a handful of times. The chain is built from TRBV4-2 and TRBJ2-2, with TRBD2 as a possible D gene (6 bases). The CDR3 runs to 16 residues. Between the trimmed V and J ends, which lost 3 bases and 1 base, there was a span of 12 bases. Germline V gene lookup returns CDR1 LGHNA and CDR2 YNFKEQ. This CDR3 reads CASSQRDGENTGELFF. CDR3 DNA sequence: TGTGCCAGCAGCCAGCGGGACGGAGAGAACACCGGGGAGCTGTTTTTT.

The chain links TRBV20-1 to TRBJ2-2; D is possibly TRBD1 (6 bases). Germline V CDR1 and CDR2: DFQATT, SNEGSKA (reference sequence). Trimming stripped 6 bases from V and 1 base from J, with 15 bases between. The CDR3 has 15 residues. The chain's CDR3 is CSAKPGHRNTGELFF. Written as DNA, the CDR3 is TGCAGTGCCAAACCGGGACACAGGAACACCGGGGAGCTGTTTTTT.

This clonotype has at least ten counts. The chain carries TRBV12-3 or TRBV12-4 and TRBJ1-2; no clear D gene. Trimming left V 5 bases short and J 1 base short, with 8 bases between. This CDR3 is built from 13 residues. This CDR3 reads CASSRVLNYGYTF. The CDR3, as DNA: TGTGCCAGCAGTAGGGTTCTTAACTATGGCTACACCTTC.

The rearrangement uses TRBV6-1 and TRBJ1-2, with 8 bases identical to TRBD1. The germline gives CDR1 MNHNS, CDR2 SASEGT. Trimming took 8 bases from V and 6 from J; bases not matched to a gene: 8. The CDR3 is 13 amino acids. CDR3 region: CASVPQGADGYTF. The DNA of the CDR3 is TGTGCCAGCGTTCCTCAGGGGGCTGATGGCTACACCTTC.

The gene calls are TRBV5-4 and TRBJ2-7, with D tentatively TRBD1 (5 bases). Germline lookup yields CDR1 SGHNT and CDR2 YYREEE (reference sequence). The CDR3 totals 15 residues. V lost 0 bases to trimming and J lost 0 bases, with 10 bases between them. CDR3 protein: CASSLESRASYEQYF. The CDR3 DNA reads as TGTGCCAGCAGCTTGGAGTCCAGGGCCTCCTACGAGCAGTACTTC.

This clonotype occurred many times. The chain has TRBV7-9 and TRBJ1-2, with 7 nucleotides matching TRBD1. There are 14 residues in the CDR3. CDR1 is SEHNR and CDR2 is FQNEAQ in the germline V gene (reference sequence). J was trimmed by 8 bases and V by 5 bases; bases with no gene match: 11. The CDR3 loop is CASSPRDRAGGYTF. The CDR3 DNA reads as TGTGCCAGCAGCCCCCGGGACAGAGCTGGGGGCTACACCTTC.

J is TRBJ1-2 and V is TRBV5-4; 10 bases agree with TRBD1. Looked up from germline, CDR1 is SGHNT and CDR2 is YYREEE (reference sequence). V lost 4 bases to trimming and J lost 6 bases; unmatched junction nucleotides: 6. The CDR3 extends over 14 amino acids. CDR3 coding DNA: TGTGCCAGCAGCAGGACAGGGGGTGTGGATGGCTACACCTTC. Amino acid sequence: CASSRTGGVDGYTF.

The chain combines TRBV30 with TRBJ2-4, with D maybe TRBD2 (6 bases). Germline CDR1 GTSNPN, CDR2 SVGIG (reference sequence). The CDR3 length is 15 residues. The V end was cut by 0 bases, the J end by 0 bases, with 9 bases between. CDR3 residues: CAWSVGAGAKNIQYF. The DNA of the CDR3 is TGTGCCTGGAGTGTAGGAGCGGGAGCCAAAAACATTCAGTACTTC.